A single T cell receptor beta chain is shown here with its context. Its antigen is unidentified. The data were obtained in a study of cytomegalovirus exposure and HLA in healthy donors. Notes on the study in general: When a later analysis compared HLA-associated TCR beta chains with equally common others, the HLA-associated chains turned out to be more clonally expanded and to have lower generation probabilities. The investigators catalogued 150 or so TCR beta chains as cytomegalovirus-associated.

This CDR3 is built from 16 residues. From germline, CDR1 is LGHNA and CDR2 YSLEER. Trimming took off 4 bases at V and 4 bases at J, with 16 bases between the two ends. Researchers ran the PCR with 60 Vbeta and 13 Jbeta primers. TCRdb's copy holds only in-frame clones and misses some; the assay was immunoSEQ multiplex PCR. The table records about 160,000 clones, over 70% of them present only once. This TCR came from a woman between 45 and 65 years old in good health and CMV-seropositive. The material sequenced was PBMCs. The J gene is TRBJ1-4, the V gene TRBV4-3, with D uncertain. CDR3 DNA sequence: TGCGCCAGCAGCCGCCGAATGGGCGCTGGTAATGAAAAACTGTTTTTT. This translates into CASSRRMGAGNEKLFF.